Listed here is a single T cell receptor (beta chain). No antigen is known for it. PCR employed 60 Vbeta and 13 Jbeta primers. TCRdb keeps only in-frame clones here, not all; method: immunoSEQ multiplex PCR. The table shows around 120,000 clones, with 75% to 85% occurring only once. The source of the sample is a study of cytomegalovirus exposure and HLA in healthy donors. Study-level results: Later analysis found that TCR beta chains associated with HLA were more clonally expanded than other, equally common chains. Using the classifier, cytomegalovirus status was reportedly diagnosed with high specificity and sensitivity.

Nominal health characterized the donors when sampled, though unrecorded immune exposures were likely. This receptor was identified in a female donor in good health and CMV-seropositive. The sequenced sample was PBMCs.

In DNA, the CDR3 is TGCGCCAGCAAAGGTAGCGGGGACACAGATACGCAGTATTTT. It yields the protein CASKGSGDTDTQYF. V is TRBV4-1 and J is TRBJ2-3; 8 bases agree with TRBD2. Per the germline V gene, CDR1 is MGHRA and CDR2 is YSYEKL. The CDR3 contains 14 residues. V gave up 7 bases and J gave up 2 bases; unmatched junction bases: 5.